This T cell receptor beta chain was identified during a study of blood T cell repertoires in COVID-19. TCRdb's table, derived via immunoSEQ multiplex PCR, lists solely in-frame clones and lacks some. The sample lists 250,000 to 350,000 clones; 85% to 90% were seen once. It was during active infection that Seattle patients were enrolled and then longitudinally followed. The germline V gene encodes CDR1 LGHDT and CDR2 YNNKEL (reference sequence). Losses at the gene ends were 5 bases for V and 2 bases for J; bases not matched to a gene: 5. The CDR3 is 14 residues long. This sequence originates from a woman aged 45-59 years with COVID-19, enrolled during active disease. The material sequenced was peripheral blood. The chain couples TRBV3-1 (or the pseudogene TRBV3-2) to TRBJ1-2, with 7 bases identical to TRBD1. The CDR3 DNA is TGTGCCAGCAGCTCGCCGGGACAGAACTATGGCTACACCTTC. Protein: CASSSPGQNYGYTF.